Listed below are T cell receptor beta chains from one sample, sequenced in a study of glioma-infiltrating T cells after dendritic cell vaccination. The table came from immunoSEQ multiplex PCR; TCRdb's copy has only in-frame clones and leaves some out. The sample lists 50,000 to 80,000 clones; approximately 78% were seen once. Source: blood, taken before dendritic cell vaccination. The receptors were sampled from a human donor with glioblastoma. The CDR3 runs from the conserved cysteine through the conserved F or W. A D gene is named only where the DNA matches it firmly. Expanded clones get a size class; other rows say once, few or many, or leave the size out.

DNA	CDR3	D	size	V	J	length
TGTGCCAGCATGGGTAGCGGGGCATACACCGGGGAGCTGTTTTTT	CASMGSGAYTGELFF	TRBD2	NA	TRBV6-5	TRBJ2-2	15
TGCGCCAGCAGCCCTACTCCCAGGAATACGCAGTATTTT	CASSPTPRNTQYF	NA	NA	TRBV10-1	TRBJ2-3	13
TGCGCCAGCAGCCCGGCACCGACAGCTCCTTACACAGATACGCAGTATTTT	CASSPAPTAPYTDTQYF	NA	NA	TRBV4-1	TRBJ2-3	17
TGTGCCAGCAGACCGAACCAGGGTCACATTCAGTACTTC	CASRPNQGHIQYF	NA	NA	TRBV6-5	TRBJ2-4	13
TGTGCCAGCAGCCCCCCTCGGGGGGGCAGCTCCTACAATGAGCAGTTCTTC	CASSPPRGGSSYNEQFF	TRBD2	NA	TRBV4-2	TRBJ2-1	17
TGCAGCGTTGCGGAGACTAGCGGGGGCAATGAGCAGTTCTTC	CSVAETSGGNEQFF	TRBD2	NA	TRBV29-1	TRBJ2-1	14
TGTGCCAGCAGTCGTAATAGAGCAGGGGCTGGAAACACCATATATTTT	CASSRNRAGAGNTIYF	NA	NA	TRBV5-4	TRBJ1-3	16
TGTGCCAGCTCACCAGGGCCAAGCGATACGCAGTATTTT	CASSPGPSDTQYF	NA	few	TRBV18	TRBJ2-3	13
TGTGCCAGCAGTCCGCAGGGGGTGGGTGAAAAACTGTTTTTT	CASSPQGVGEKLFF	TRBD1	NA	TRBV28	TRBJ1-4	14
TGCAGCGTTGCGGTCGCGGGAGGGGATACGCAGTATTTT	CSVAVAGGDTQYF	TRBD2	NA	TRBV29-1	TRBJ2-3	13
TGTGCCAGCTCACCAAGACAGGGGGATAATTCACCCCTCCACTTT	CASSPRQGDNSPLHF	TRBD1	few	TRBV18	TRBJ1-6	15
TGCGCCAGCACCGAAAGACAGAGCTACGAGCAGTACTTC	CASTERQSYEQYF	NA	NA	TRBV10-2	TRBJ2-7	13
TGTGCCAGCAGTTACTCGGCAGACTCTGGAAACACCATATATTTT	CASSYSADSGNTIYF	NA	once	TRBV6-6	TRBJ1-3	15
TGCGCCACCACAGCAGGGGGTGGGGTGAACACTGAAGCTTTCTTT	CATTAGGGVNTEAFF	TRBD1	NA	TRBV5-1	TRBJ1-1	15
TGTGCCAGCAGTGACAGTCCCACAGATACGCAGTATTTT	CASSDSPTDTQYF	NA	NA	TRBV9	TRBJ2-3	13
TGTGCCAGCGCCCGCGACAGGGAAGGGTATGGCTACACCTTC	CASARDREGYGYTF	TRBD1	NA	TRBV2	TRBJ1-2	14
TGCGCCAGCAGAACGACAGGGGGCTCAGGGGAGACCCAGTACTTC	CASRTTGGSGETQYF	TRBD1	NA	TRBV10-2	TRBJ2-5	15
TGCAGCGCCGAGGGGACAGGTGAAATTATCTACGAGCAGTACTTC	CSAEGTGEIIYEQYF	TRBD1	NA	TRBV29-1	TRBJ2-7	15
TGTGCCAGCAGTCCCTTCGGGGGTAGGACTGAAGCTTTCTTT	CASSPFGGRTEAFF	NA	NA	TRBV6-5	TRBJ1-1	14
TGTGCCAGCTATGGCAGTTTCACAGATACGCAGTATTTT	CASYGSFTDTQYF	NA	once	TRBV27	TRBJ2-3	13
TGCGCCAGCAGCTCCAATGTCGGGGAGCTGTTTTTT	CASSSNVGELFF	NA	NA	TRBV5-1	TRBJ2-2	12
TGCGCCAGCAGCCAAGATTCTGCAAGGGACAGTAACATTCAGTACTTC	CASSQDSARDSNIQYF	TRBD1	NA	TRBV4-1	TRBJ2-4	16
TGTGCTAGCAGCTCGAGGGGCCCGGGACAGGGAGCAACTAATGAAAAACTGTTTTTT	CASSSRGPGQGATNEKLFF	TRBD1	NA	TRBV7-7	TRBJ1-4	19
TGTGCCAGCAGTCGGACTATCCAAGAGACCCAGTACTTC	CASSRTIQETQYF	NA	NA	TRBV6-5	TRBJ2-5	13
TGTGCCAGCAGCCCTCTACGAGGGATCTACCAAGAGACCCAGTACTTC	CASSPLRGIYQETQYF	NA	NA	TRBV14	TRBJ2-5	16
TGTGCCAGCAGCCTCGGGGGTTCCTACGAGCAGTACTTC	CASSLGGSYEQYF	NA	NA	TRBV14	TRBJ2-7	13
TGTGCCAGCAGCAGGGCCGGGAGACGGGGGACTGAAGCTTTCTTT	CASSRAGRRGTEAFF	NA	once	TRBV28	TRBJ1-1	15
TGTGCCAGCAGCGCCCTTGGGGGGGCTCGCTCTGGAAACACCATATATTTT	CASSALGGARSGNTIYF	NA	NA	TRBV9	TRBJ1-3	17
TGTGCCAGTAGTATTGGCGGGACAGGGAGTAGAAAACTGTTTTTT	CASSIGGTGSRKLFF	TRBD1	NA	TRBV19	TRBJ1-4	15
TGTGCCAGCAGCGCCCACGGAACAGGGGGTAACAATGAGCAGTTCTTC	CASSAHGTGGNNEQFF	TRBD1	NA	TRBV9	TRBJ2-1	16
TGCGCCAGCAGCTTGGCAGGTTTTAGCAATCAGCCCCAGCATTTT	CASSLAGFSNQPQHF	NA	NA	TRBV5-1	TRBJ1-5	15
TGTGCCAGTACGTTTGGGGCTGGCACCATATATTTT	CASTFGAGTIYF	NA	NA	TRBV19	TRBJ1-3	12
TGTGCCAGCAGCCCAGCGGGGTACACCGGGGAGCTGTTTTTT	CASSPAGYTGELFF	TRBD2	NA	TRBV7-6	TRBJ2-2	14
TGCGCCAGCAGCCCAGCGTCGGGGGGGCATGAGCAGTTCTTC	CASSPASGGHEQFF	TRBD2	NA	TRBV5-1	TRBJ2-1	14
TGTGCCAGCAGTTTGGGCGGGGGCCAATCCTACAATGAGCAGTTCTTC	CASSLGGGQSYNEQFF	NA	few	TRBV28	TRBJ2-1	16